This T cell receptor beta chain originates from a study of post-analysis software for immune sequencing data. As concerns this clonotype: Its antigen is not known.

The CDR3 covers 16 residues. Germline V gene lookup returns CDR1 SGHRS and CDR2 YFSETQ. V was clipped by 4 bases and J by 1 base; unmatched bases: 5. Study-level results: Patients showed TRBV5-6, TRBV5-1 and TRBV20-1 among several TRBV segments more frequent than in controls.

The library was made from cDNA and included unique molecular identifiers. The authors obtained about 520,000 cDNA molecules from approximately 1 to 10 million T cells. In TCRdb, the PCR reads were re-called with MiXCR into one record per CDR3 protein. The sample lists under 200,000 distinct CDR3 sequences; about 37% were seen once. This TCR was recovered from a girl between 5 and 17 years old with multiple sclerosis. The material sequenced was blood, taken after autologous hematopoietic stem cell transplantation. This sequence joins TRBV5-1 and TRBJ2-6; the match to TRBD1 covers 7 bases. In nucleotides, the CDR3 is TGCGCCAGCAGCCAGACGACAGGGTCTGGGGCCAACGTCCTGACTTTC. Its translation: CASSQTTGSGANVLTF.